What follows are 18 T cell receptor beta chains derived from one specimen sequenced in a study of CXCR3-negative and CXCR3-positive naive CD8 T cells. General study points: Compared with CXCR3-negative naive cells, CXCR3-positive naive cells showed more hydrophobic TRB CDR3s.

With UMI labels, 5' RACE was used to prepare the TRB cDNA libraries. TCRdb re-analyzed the 5' RACE reads; it lists each CDR3 protein once, without DNA. This repertoire includes 4,000 to 6,000 distinct CDR3 sequences. These receptors have no known antigen. Sequenced: naive CXCR3+ CD8+ T cells from blood. Subset denoted: CD45RO-CCR7+CD27+CD95- naive CD8+ T cells expressing CXCR3 (TNR3+). The receptor source for this set is a human donor in good health. Some clones in this sample may be carry-over from other donors' samples.

CDR3 amino acids: CASSKDFYEQYF. The chain has TRBV21-1 and TRBJ2-7. TRBV21-1 is annotated as a pseudogene. The CDR3 length is 12 residues.

The chain combines TRBV29-1 with TRBJ2-7. The CDR3 has 13 amino acids. CDR1 and CDR2 from the germline V gene are SQVTM and ANQGSEA. CDR3 loop: CSVGRQSSYEQYF.

The chain has TRBV27 and TRBJ1-2; there is no DNA to check the TCRdb D call of TRBD1. The V gene's germline CDR1 is MNHEY and CDR2 SMNVEV (reference sequence). This CDR3 spans 13 amino acids. CDR3 loop: CASSQGQGVGYTF.

This clonotype is labeled medium-sized based on frequency. The chain recombines TRBV15 with TRBJ2-7. The CDR3 runs 12 residues. Germline CDR1 reads LNHNV; CDR2 reads YYDKDF (reference sequence). The chain's CDR3 is CATSRSPYEQYF.

This clonotype ranks as medium-sized in terms of frequency. This chain links TRBV29-1 with TRBJ2-4; without DNA, the TCRdb call of TRBD1 cannot be checked. Germline loops: CDR1 SQVTM, CDR2 ANQGSEA. The CDR3 spans 14 residues. The CDR3 reads CSVGGVGAKNIQYF.

The genes are TRBV29-1 and TRBJ2-7; the D call from TCRdb, TRBD1, cannot be confirmed without DNA. The CDR3 covers 13 residues. Germline V gene sequence: CDR1 SQVTM, CDR2 ANQGSEA. Here the CDR3 reads CSVGTGGHYEQYF.

This sequence joins TRBV5-1 and TRBJ2-1; the TCRdb call, TRBD1, lacks DNA for checking. This CDR3 is 12 amino acids long. CDR1 SGHRS and CDR2 YFSETQ come from the germline V gene. This CDR3 is CASSGAYNEQFF.

The chain is built from TRBV9 and TRBJ2-1. The CDR3 is 15 amino acids. Germline CDR1 is SGDLS and CDR2 is YYNGEE. The CDR3 loop is CASSVDYSSYNEQFF. The full variable domain, with the rest looked up from reference TRBV9 and TRBJ2-1, is DSGVTQTPKHLITATGQRVTLRCSPRSGDLSVYWYQQSLDQGLQFLIQYYNGEERAKGNILERFSAQQFPDLHSELNLSSLELGDSALYFCASSVDYSSYNEQFFGPGTRLTVL.

This clonotype is medium-sized (0.01 to 0.1%) by frequency. This chain connects TRBV29-1 to TRBJ2-7. The germline CDR1 and CDR2 sequences are SQVTM and ANQGSEA. CDR3 size: 11 residues. CDR3 protein: CSVELGYEQYF.

V is TRBV7-9 and J is TRBJ1-1; lacking DNA, the TRBD1 call made by TCRdb goes unchecked. The CDR3 contains 15 residues. Germline assignment: CDR1 SEHNR and CDR2 FQNEAQ (reference sequence). This CDR3 reads CASSLVGGVNTEAFF.

This clonotype registers medium-sized by frequency. The rearrangement uses TRBV20-1 and TRBJ2-7; as DNA is missing, the TRBD2 call by TCRdb cannot be tested. Germline-derived CDR1 and CDR2 are DFQATT and SNEGSKA (reference sequence). There are 17 residues in the CDR3. This CDR3 reads CSARPFGGSTVGDEQYF.

This clonotype counts as medium-sized by frequency. The V call is TRBV29-1, the J call TRBJ2-3; there is no DNA to check the TCRdb D call of TRBD2. This CDR3 has 13 amino acids. The germline V gene has CDR1 SQVTM and CDR2 ANQGSEA. CDR3 sequence reads: CSELAGGPDTQYF.

The chain recombines TRBV7-3 with TRBJ2-7. Germline V gene sequence: CDR1 SGHTA, CDR2 FQGTGA. The CDR3 length is 14 residues. The CDR3 here is CASSVAGNSYEQYF.

This clonotype is medium-sized by frequency. V gene TRBV13 combines with J gene TRBJ2-2; the D call from TCRdb, TRBD1, cannot be confirmed without DNA. The V gene's germline CDR1 is PRHDT and CDR2 FYEKMQ (reference sequence). The CDR3 is made up of 15 amino acids. CDR3 sequence reads: CASSFPGVVTGELFF.

CDR3 sequence reads: CASSIYRYSNNEQFF. J is TRBJ2-1 and V is TRBV19; TCRdb picks TRBD1, but there is no DNA to check that call. The CDR3 is made up of 15 amino acids. In germline, CDR1 is LNHDA, CDR2 SQIVND (reference sequence).

This clonotype is called medium-sized based on its frequency. The chain is built from TRBV6-2 or TRBV6-3 and TRBJ2-1; TCRdb returns TRBD1, unconfirmable since there is no DNA. The germline V gene encodes CDR1 MNHEY and CDR2 SVGEGT. The CDR3 sequence is 15 residues long. The CDR3 sequence: CASEPIRGLSNEQFF.

The CDR3 here is CASSPGLGYEQYF. This rearrangement joins TRBV7-9 to TRBJ2-7; TCRdb calls TRBD1, which cannot be checked without DNA. Looked up from germline, CDR1 is SEHNR and CDR2 is FQNEAQ (reference sequence). The CDR3 is made up of 13 amino acids. The complete variable domain, with remaining parts taken from reference TRBV7-9 and TRBJ2-7, reads DTGVSQNPRHKITKRGQNVTFRCDPISEHNRLYWYRQTLGQGPEFLTYFQNEAQLEKSRLLSDRFSAERPKGSFSTLEIQRTEQGDSAMYLCASSPGLGYEQYFGPGTRLTVT.

The genes are TRBV21-1 and TRBJ2-3. TRBV21-1 is tagged as a pseudogene. This CDR3 contains 14 residues. This CDR3 is CASSKSFGTDTQYF.